These 29 T cell receptor beta chains originate from one sample sequenced in a study of cytomegalovirus exposure and HLA in healthy donors. Vbeta (60) and Jbeta (13) primers were used in the PCR. Generated by immunoSEQ multiplex PCR, the TCRdb table keeps only in-frame clones and is missing some. The sample yields some 170,000 clones, around 80% seen once. Specimen: PBMCs. Receptors originate from a girl aged 5-17 years in good health and CMV-seropositive.

As regards this clone: The junction differs from germline at one of its ends, possibly a read error. The same CDR3 can be traced to other DNA sequences in this sample. This sequence joins TRBV5-6 and TRBJ1-1; D possibly corresponds to TRBD1 (5 bases). CDR3 length equals 12 residues. Per the germline V gene, CDR1 is SGHDT and CDR2 is YYEEEE. The CDR3 bases are TGCGCCAGCAGCTTGCAGGGCACTGAAGCTTTCTTT. Protein product: CASSLQGTEAFF.

This clone was counted a few times. The CDR3 loop reads CASSRTGTGELFF. CDR3 sequence (DNA): TGTGCCAGCAGTCGAACAGGGACCGGGGAGCTGTTTTTT. The chain uses TRBV6-1 and TRBJ2-2; D may be TRBD1 (6 bases). Looked up from germline, CDR1 is MNHNS and CDR2 is SASEGT. The CDR3 runs 13 residues. V lost 5 bases, J lost 5 bases, and 9 bases lay in between.

This chain uses TRBV5-1 with TRBJ2-7, with D possibly matching TRBD2 (6 bases). The CDR3 extends over 15 amino acids. Per germline, CDR1 SGHRS and CDR2 YFSETQ. The ends were cut back, 0 bases at V and 4 bases at J, with 14 bases in the middle. CDR3 residues: CASSLAERAIYEQYF. DNA for the CDR3: TGCGCCAGCAGCTTGGCCGAGCGGGCAATTTACGAGCAGTACTTC.

The count of this clone is one. The V call is TRBV5-4, the J call TRBJ2-7; TRBD2 might be the D (7 bases). There are 18 residues in the CDR3. With 0 bases removed from V and 0 bases from J, the gap between germline ends came to 19 bases. The germline V gene encodes CDR1 SGHNT and CDR2 YYREEE (reference sequence). CDR3 protein: CASSLGTVGGGSSYEQYF. Here the CDR3 DNA reads TGTGCCAGCAGCTTGGGGACGGTAGGGGGAGGGAGCTCCTACGAGCAGTACTTC. Full variable domain (rest looked up from reference TRBV5-4 and TRBJ2-7): ETGVTQSPTHLIKTRGQQVTLRCSSQSGHNTVSWYQQALGQGPQFIFQYYREEENGRGNFPPRFSGLQFPNYSSELNVNALELDDSALYLCASSLGTVGGGSSYEQYFGPGTRLTVT.

The rearrangement uses TRBV29-1 and TRBJ2-1; 15 bases fit TRBD2. Germline V lookup: CDR1 SQVTM, CDR2 ANQGSEA. V was pared by 6 bases and J by 9 bases, with 6 bases of the junction left unmatched. The CDR3 extends over 14 amino acids. The CDR3 sequence is CSVGTSGGYGEQFF. The CDR3, as DNA: TGCAGCGTAGGGACTAGCGGGGGGTACGGTGAGCAGTTCTTC.

This clone was counted once. The CDR3: CSVVPVLSGNTIYF. DNA for the CDR3: TGCAGCGTTGTTCCAGTCCTCTCTGGAAACACCATATATTTT. The chain joins TRBV29-1 to TRBJ1-3; D unclear. Trimming left V 4 bases short and J 0 bases short, with 10 bases between. This CDR3 contains 14 residues. The germline gives CDR1 SQVTM, CDR2 ANQGSEA.

J is TRBJ2-6 and V is TRBV28; no definite D call. The CDR3 contains 14 residues. Germline V CDR1 and CDR2: MDHEN, SYDVKM. The V and J ends lost 5 bases and 0 bases respectively, with 5 bases between them. The CDR3 region is CASSTPSGANVLTF. Here the CDR3 DNA reads TGTGCCAGCAGTACTCCCTCTGGGGCCAACGTCCTGACTTTC.

The CDR3 is CASSETNGWTEAFF. Here the CDR3 DNA reads TGTGCCAGCAGTGAAACTAATGGGTGGACTGAAGCTTTCTTT. V gene TRBV25-1 combines with J gene TRBJ1-1, with no clear D. The CDR3 runs to 14 residues. Trimming removed 2 bases from V and 5 bases from J, with 12 bases in between. The germline V gene encodes CDR1 MGHDK and CDR2 SYGVNS. Full variable domain (outside the CDR3, taken from reference TRBV25-1 and TRBJ1-1): EADIYQTPRYLVIGTGKKITLECSQTMGHDKMYWYQQDPGMELHLIHYSYGVNSTEKGDLSSESTVSRIRTEHFPLTLESARPSHTSQYLCASSETNGWTEAFFGQGTRLTVV.

This chain uses TRBV5-4 with TRBJ2-5; 14 nucleotides line up with TRBD2. V gave up 4 bases and J gave up 0 bases; unmatched junction bases: 5. The CDR3 runs 17 residues. Per the germline V gene, CDR1 is SGHNT and CDR2 is YYREEE (reference sequence). The CDR3 region has the DNA TGTGCCAGCAGCGACAGGACTAGCGGGGGGCACCAAGAGACCCAGTACTTC. As protein: CASSDRTSGGHQETQYF.

The chain carries TRBV4-1 and TRBJ2-5, with TRBD1 matching 8 bases. Matching the DNA end better, TRBJ2-7 makes the J call doubtful. Germline V gives CDR1 MGHRA, CDR2 YSYEKL. The CDR3 is 17 amino acids. The CDR3 reads CASSQGSPGQDFYEQYF. The CDR3 coding sequence is TGCGCCAGCAGCCAAGGAAGCCCGGGACAGGACTTCTACGAGCAGTACTTC.

The J gene is TRBJ2-3, the V gene TRBV10-1; TRBD1 matches at 8 bases. Germline CDR1 is WNHNN and CDR2 is SYGVQD (reference sequence). Trimming at V came to 0 bases and at J to 4 bases, leaving 6 bases not matched to a gene. This CDR3 region has 16 residues. The CDR3 spells CASSESRTGNADTQYF. The CDR3 nucleotides are TGCGCCAGCAGTGAGTCTCGGACAGGGAACGCAGATACGCAGTATTTT.

This clone was recorded once. The chain recombines TRBV7-6 with TRBJ2-2, with 9 bases fitting TRBD1. Germline V CDR1 and CDR2: SGHVS, FNYEAQ. The CDR3 consists of 16 residues. With V trimmed by 2 bases and J by 5 bases, 6 bases remained unmatched. CDR3 DNA: TGTGCCAGCAGCTTAAACCGACAGGGGGGAACCGGGGAGCTGTTTTTT. It yields the protein CASSLNRQGGTGELFF. The whole variable domain, filled in from reference TRBV7-6 and TRBJ2-2, reads GAGVSQSPRYKVTKRGQDVALRCDPISGHVSLYWYRQALGQGPEFLTYFNYEAQQDKSGLPNDRFSAERPEGSISTLTIQRTEQRDSAMYRCASSLNRQGGTGELFFGEGSRLTVL.

The CDR3 DNA reads TGTGCCAGCAGCTTAACAGCGGGCGGGGGCTACAATGAGCAGTTCTTC. It translates to CASSLTAGGGYNEQFF. The J gene is TRBJ2-1, the V gene TRBV7-3, with 7 bases aligning to TRBD2. Germline-derived CDR1 and CDR2 are SGHTA and FQGTGA. Trimming cost V 0 bases and J 3 bases; bases outside gene matches: 5. The CDR3 totals 16 residues.

The genes are TRBV7-8 and TRBJ1-4, with D possibly TRBD1 on 6 matching bases. The CDR3 sequence is 14 residues long. Trimming shortened V by 7 bases and J by 6 bases, and 15 bases separated the two germline ends. Germline V CDR1 and CDR2: SGHVS, FQNEAQ. CDR3 DNA: TGTGCCAGCAACCACATAGGGGGGGATGAAAAACTGTTTTTT. It codes for CASNHIGGDEKLFF.

This clone was found a few times. V and J are TRBV27 and TRBJ2-3; 9 bases map to TRBD2. V lost 4 bases to trimming and J lost 0 bases; unmatched junction nucleotides: 5. This CDR3 comprises 16 residues. Germline-derived CDR1 and CDR2 are MNHEY and SMNVEV (reference sequence). For the CDR3, the DNA is TGTGCCAGCAGTTCACGACTAGCGGCTAGCACAGATACGCAGTATTTT. Protein: CASSSRLAASTDTQYF.

The chain employs TRBV6-5 and TRBJ2-7, with 10 bases matching TRBD1. V shed 6 bases and J 3 bases; nucleotides not matched to a gene: 8. CDR3 length: 15 residues. Germline CDR1 reads MNHEY; CDR2 reads SVGAGI. The CDR3 nucleotides read TGTGCCAGCAGGATGACCGGGACAGGGGTCTACGAGCAGTACTTC. Protein sequence: CASRMTGTGVYEQYF.

The chain couples TRBV6-5 to TRBJ1-1; a possible D gene is TRBD1 (5 bases). The length of the CDR3 is 13 residues. CDR1 is MNHEY, CDR2 SVGAGI, per germline. Trimming shortened V by 6 bases and J by 0 bases, and 8 bases separated the two germline ends. The DNA of the CDR3 is TGTGCCAGCAGAAGGGGAATGAACACTGAAGCTTTCTTT. This translates into CASRRGMNTEAFF.

The V call is TRBV7-3, the J call TRBJ2-3; 9 nucleotides match TRBD2. Trimming cost V 2 bases and J 6 bases; bases outside gene matches: 12. This CDR3 is built from 17 residues. Per the germline V gene, CDR1 is SGHTA and CDR2 is FQGTGA. The CDR3: CASSLSAAGGPGDTQYF. The CDR3 nucleotides read TGTGCCAGCAGCTTATCGGCGGCGGGAGGGCCGGGGGATACGCAGTATTTT.

This clone has just a few counts. The chain has TRBV2 and TRBJ2-6; 11 nucleotides agree with TRBD1. CDR3 size: 16 residues. CDR1 is SNHLY and CDR2 is FYNNEI in the germline V gene. The V gene end was trimmed by 11 bases and the J gene end by 4 bases; junction bases not matched to a gene: 10. CDR3: CASGQGGFAGANVLTF. CDR3 DNA sequence: TGTGCCTCGGGACAGGGGGGTTTCGCCGGGGCCAACGTCCTGACTTTC. Full variable domain (missing parts from reference TRBV2 and TRBJ2-6): EPEVTQTPSHQVTQMGQEVILRCVPISNHLYFYWYRQILGQKVEFLVSFYNNEISEKSEIFDDQFSVERPDGSNFTLKIRSTKLEDSAMYFCASGQGGFAGANVLTFGAGSRLTVL.

The V and J genes are TRBV7-9 and TRBJ1-1; D is uncertain. Between the trimmed V and J ends, which lost 2 bases and 5 bases, there was a span of 18 bases. The CDR3 covers 16 residues. Germline V gives CDR1 SEHNR, CDR2 FQNEAQ (reference sequence). The DNA of the CDR3 is TGTGCCAGCAGCTTAAGTCCTCCCCGGGGTGTTACTGAAGCTTTCTTT. Its translation: CASSLSPPRGVTEAFF.

This chain connects TRBV7-9 to TRBJ1-2; TRBD1 matches at 8 bases. The germline V gene encodes CDR1 SEHNR and CDR2 FQNEAQ (reference sequence). Trimming cost V 5 bases and J 6 bases; bases outside gene matches: 5. The CDR3 is 13 residues long. CDR3 nucleotide sequence: TGTGCCAGCAGCGAACAGGGGGGGCATGGCTACACCTTC. It codes for CASSEQGGHGYTF.

The chain carries TRBV29-1 and TRBJ2-2, with no clear D. CDR1 and CDR2 from the germline V gene are SQVTM and ANQGSEA. The length of the CDR3 is 12 residues. V gave up 7 bases and J gave up 6 bases, with 12 bases separating them. The CDR3 protein is CSEVPRSGELFF. DNA for the CDR3: TGCAGCGAAGTCCCGCGGTCCGGGGAGCTGTTTTTT.

The J gene is TRBJ1-1, the V gene TRBV2, with 8 bases aligning to TRBD1. This CDR3 spans 15 amino acids. With V trimmed by 2 bases and J by 3 bases, 5 bases remained unmatched. The germline V gene encodes CDR1 SNHLY and CDR2 FYNNEI. For the CDR3, the DNA is TGTGCCAGCAGTGAAAACCCAGGGGGCTACACTGAAGCTTTCTTT. Translated, it gives CASSENPGGYTEAFF.

This clone appeared a few times. The rearrangement joins TRBV7-2 to TRBJ2-7; D ambiguous. Germline assignment: CDR1 SGHTA and CDR2 FQGNSA. The V and J ends lost 0 bases and 2 bases respectively, with 11 bases between them. This CDR3 has 15 amino acids. CDR3 sequence (DNA): TGTGCCAGCAGCTTAGCCCCAAGCGCAACCTACGAGCAGTACTTC. Amino acids: CASSLAPSATYEQYF.

The chain is built from TRBV28 and TRBJ2-5, with D tentatively TRBD2 (6 bases). V lost 7 bases, J lost 0 bases, and 12 bases lay in between. The CDR3 runs to 14 residues. Germline V gene sequence: CDR1 MDHEN, CDR2 SYDVKM. CDR3 region: CASTPGGDQETQYF. DNA for the CDR3: TGTGCCAGCACCCCCGGCGGGGACCAAGAGACCCAGTACTTC.

The chain has TRBV30 and TRBJ1-2; possibly TRBD1 for D (5 bases). The V gene lost 0 bases and the J gene lost 4 bases, with 21 bases spanning the gap. This CDR3 has 17 amino acids. Germline V CDR1 and CDR2: GTSNPN, SVGIG (reference sequence). CDR3 sequence: CAWSVRGTESYSYGYTF. The DNA of the CDR3 is TGTGCCTGGAGTGTCCGGGGGACGGAAAGTTATAGCTATGGCTACACCTTC.

The chain links TRBV19 to TRBJ2-7; 8 bases map to TRBD1. Germline V gene sequence: CDR1 LNHDA, CDR2 SQIVND (reference sequence). The CDR3 is 15 residues long. Losses at the gene ends were 1 base for V and 2 bases for J; bases not matched to a gene: 4. For the CDR3, the DNA is TGTGCCAGTAGTATAGCCGGGACAGGAACCTACGAGCAGTACTTC. Amino acids: CASSIAGTGTYEQYF. Combining the CDR3 with reference TRBV19 and TRBJ2-7 gives the whole variable domain DGGITQSPKYLFRKEGQNVTLSCEQNLNHDAMYWYRQDPGQGLRLIYYSQIVNDFQKGDIAEGYSVSREKKESFPLTVTSAQKNPTAFYLCASSIAGTGTYEQYFGPGTRLTVT.

The J gene is TRBJ1-1, the V gene TRBV27, with 8 bases matching TRBD1. The CDR3 has 17 residues. The germline V gene has CDR1 MNHEY and CDR2 SMNVEV (reference sequence). The V and J ends lost 0 bases and 0 bases, in that order; junction bases with no gene match: 6. The CDR3 DNA follows: TGTGCCAGCAGTTTATCGCTCAGGGGGCCCATGAACACTGAAGCTTTCTTT. It translates to CASSLSLRGPMNTEAFF.

The chain links TRBV20-1 to TRBJ1-1; possibly TRBD1 for D (6 bases). The CDR3 extends over 11 amino acids. CDR1 is DFQATT, CDR2 SNEGSKA, per germline (reference sequence). Deletions cut 4 bases from V and 8 bases from J, with 11 bases between. Here the CDR3 reads CSATRTVEAFF. As DNA, the CDR3 is TGCAGTGCTACCCGGACAGTAGAAGCTTTCTTT.